This is a list of T cell receptor beta chains from one sample in a study of B cell selection in AIRE deficiency. Assay: immunoSEQ multiplex PCR; the TCRdb copy retains only in-frame clones and omits some. The sample lists 20,000 to 25,000 clones, more than 95% occurring once. Specimen: conventional CD4+ T cells sorted from PBMCs. The origin of the receptors is a human donor with AIRE deficiency. CDR3s include the opening cysteine and the closing phenylalanine or tryptophan. D genes are given only for firm matches. Expanded clones are given a class, and other clones once, few, many or no size at all.

V gene: TRBV7-9; D gene: TRBD1; J gene: TRBJ2-4; clone size: NA; CDR3 protein: CASSPDRNLAKNIQYF; CDR3 DNA: TGTGCCAGCAGCCCGGACAGGAACCTAGCCAAAAACATTCAGTACTTC
V gene: TRBV6-5; D gene: TRBD2; J gene: TRBJ2-3; clone size: NA; CDR3 protein: CASSQSGRGTDTQYF; CDR3 DNA: TGTGCCAGCAGTCAAAGCGGGAGAGGAACAGATACGCAGTATTTT
V gene: TRBV11-1; D gene: TRBD1; J gene: TRBJ2-3; clone size: NA; CDR3 protein: CASSAWDRGNTDTQYF; CDR3 DNA: TGTGCCAGCAGCGCCTGGGACAGGGGAAACACAGATACGCAGTATTTT
V gene: TRBV4-2; D gene: NA; J gene: TRBJ2-3; clone size: NA; CDR3 protein: CASSQGGGNAGVTDTQYF; CDR3 DNA: TGTGCCAGCAGCCAAGGGGGAGGTAACGCTGGTGTGACAGATACGCAGTATTTT
V gene: TRBV7-9; D gene: NA; J gene: TRBJ2-1; clone size: NA; CDR3 protein: CASTFRQGSYNEQFF; CDR3 DNA: TGTGCCAGCACCTTCAGGCAGGGTTCCTACAATGAGCAGTTCTTC
V gene: TRBV14; D gene: TRBD1; J gene: TRBJ2-1; clone size: once; CDR3 protein: CASSQDADRVDEQFF; CDR3 DNA: TGTGCCAGCAGCCAAGACGCCGACAGGGTTGATGAGCAGTTCTTC
V gene: TRBV6-6; D gene: TRBD2; J gene: TRBJ2-1; clone size: NA; CDR3 protein: CASSYPGRALEQFF; CDR3 DNA: TGTGCCAGCAGTTACCCCGGGAGGGCTTTAGAGCAGTTCTTC
V gene: TRBV2; D gene: NA; J gene: TRBJ1-6; clone size: NA; CDR3 protein: CASSERYNSPLHF; CDR3 DNA: TGTGCCAGCAGTGAGAGATATAATTCACCCCTCCACTTT
V gene: TRBV10-1; D gene: TRBD1; J gene: TRBJ2-7; clone size: NA; CDR3 protein: CASNLQGRFRSYEQYF; CDR3 DNA: TGCGCCAGCAATTTACAGGGGCGGTTTCGATCCTACGAGCAGTACTTC
V gene: TRBV5-1; D gene: NA; J gene: TRBJ1-5; clone size: NA; CDR3 protein: CASSPTGWSNQPQHF; CDR3 DNA: TGCGCCAGCAGCCCGACGGGGTGGAGCAATCAGCCCCAGCATTTT
V gene: TRBV6-6; D gene: NA; J gene: TRBJ2-7; clone size: NA; CDR3 protein: CASSPPGANEQYF; CDR3 DNA: TGTGCCAGCAGTCCCCCCGGGGCCAACGAGCAGTACTTC
V gene: TRBV2; D gene: NA; J gene: TRBJ1-5; clone size: NA; CDR3 protein: CASSVQGNQPQHF; CDR3 DNA: TGTGCCAGCAGTGTTCAGGGGAATCAGCCCCAGCATTTT
V gene: TRBV11-3; D gene: TRBD2; J gene: TRBJ2-5; clone size: NA; CDR3 protein: CASSSPRLAGLETQYF; CDR3 DNA: TGTGCCAGCAGCTCCCCAAGACTAGCGGGGTTAGAGACCCAGTACTTC
V gene: TRBV19; D gene: NA; J gene: TRBJ1-2; clone size: NA; CDR3 protein: CASSIAASPTINGYTF; CDR3 DNA: TGTGCCAGTAGTATAGCGGCCAGCCCAACTATTAATGGCTACACCTTC
V gene: TRBV6-6; D gene: NA; J gene: TRBJ2-7; clone size: NA; CDR3 protein: CASSYVGGAYEQYF; CDR3 DNA: TGTGCCAGCAGTTACGTGGGAGGCGCCTACGAGCAGTACTTC
V gene: TRBV19; D gene: NA; J gene: TRBJ1-1; clone size: once; CDR3 protein: CASSRGLGRAEAFF; CDR3 DNA: TGTGCCAGTAGTCGAGGTTTGGGTCGCGCTGAAGCTTTCTTT
V gene: TRBV7-9; D gene: NA; J gene: TRBJ2-3; clone size: NA; CDR3 protein: CASSLHIGTDTQYF; CDR3 DNA: TGTGCCAGCAGCTTACACATCGGGACAGATACGCAGTATTTT
V gene: TRBV2; D gene: TRBD1; J gene: TRBJ1-4; clone size: NA; CDR3 protein: CASSAGTGRATNEKLLF; CDR3 DNA: TGTGCCAGCAGTGCCGGGACAGGGAGAGCAACTAATGAAAAACTGCTTTTT
V gene: TRBV19; D gene: NA; J gene: TRBJ2-1; clone size: NA; CDR3 protein: CASSPTGNSYNEQFF; CDR3 DNA: TGTGCCAGTAGCCCGACCGGGAACTCCTACAATGAGCAGTTCTTC
V gene: TRBV7-9; D gene: NA; J gene: TRBJ2-3; clone size: once; CDR3 protein: CASSPRSGGRDTQYF; CDR3 DNA: TGTGCCAGCAGCCCCCGTAGCGGAGGACGGGATACGCAGTATTTT
V gene: TRBV5-6; D gene: TRBD2; J gene: TRBJ2-3; clone size: NA; CDR3 protein: CASSPIHILAAPSTDTQYF; CDR3 DNA: TGTGCCAGCAGCCCAATACATATACTAGCGGCACCAAGCACAGATACGCAGTATTTT
V gene: TRBV18; D gene: NA; J gene: TRBJ2-5; clone size: NA; CDR3 protein: CASSPGKRSTQETQYF; CDR3 DNA: TGTGCCAGCTCACCTGGGAAGCGGTCCACCCAAGAGACCCAGTACTTC
V gene: TRBV19; D gene: NA; J gene: TRBJ1-2; clone size: NA; CDR3 protein: CASSIVNRDGYTF; CDR3 DNA: TGTGCCAGTAGTATAGTCAACAGAGACGGCTACACCTTC
V gene: TRBV5-1; D gene: NA; J gene: TRBJ1-1; clone size: NA; CDR3 protein: CASSSTPGVTEAFF; CDR3 DNA: TGCGCCAGCAGCTCGACGCCGGGGGTAACTGAAGCTTTCTTT
V gene: TRBV2; D gene: NA; J gene: TRBJ1-2; clone size: NA; CDR3 protein: CASSESLYGYTF; CDR3 DNA: TGTGCCAGCAGTGAATCGCTTTATGGCTACACCTTC
V gene: TRBV18; D gene: NA; J gene: TRBJ1-3; clone size: NA; CDR3 protein: CASSPGLRNTIYF; CDR3 DNA: TGTGCCAGCTCTCCGGGACTCCGAAACACCATATATTTT
V gene: TRBV5-1; D gene: TRBD2; J gene: TRBJ2-1; clone size: NA; CDR3 protein: CASSLVVAGRPQGNEQFF; CDR3 DNA: TGCGCCAGCAGCTTGGTAGTAGCGGGGAGGCCGCAGGGAAATGAGCAGTTCTTC
V gene: TRBV6-6; D gene: TRBD1; J gene: TRBJ1-4; clone size: NA; CDR3 protein: CASSSQHGQGASLFF; CDR3 DNA: TGTGCCAGCAGTTCCCAACACGGACAGGGGGCTAGCCTGTTTTTT
V gene: TRBV19; D gene: TRBD2; J gene: TRBJ2-3; clone size: NA; CDR3 protein: CASSMDGGGPSTDTQYF; CDR3 DNA: TGTGCCAGTAGTATGGACGGCGGGGGACCTAGCACAGATACGCAGTATTTT
V gene: TRBV28; D gene: TRBD1; J gene: TRBJ1-4; clone size: once; CDR3 protein: CASSLPLGQVGVYDEKLFF; CDR3 DNA: TGTGCCAGCAGTTTACCCCTTGGACAGGTCGGCGTTTACGATGAAAAACTGTTTTTT
V gene: TRBV18; D gene: TRBD1; J gene: TRBJ2-7; clone size: NA; CDR3 protein: CASSPPWQGAHEQYF; CDR3 DNA: TGTGCCAGCTCACCACCGTGGCAGGGGGCGCACGAGCAGTACTTC
V gene: TRBV11-3; D gene: NA; J gene: TRBJ1-5; clone size: NA; CDR3 protein: CASSSGEDQPQHF; CDR3 DNA: TGTGCCAGCAGCTCAGGGGAGGATCAGCCCCAGCATTTT
V gene: TRBV6-1; D gene: NA; J gene: TRBJ2-7; clone size: once; CDR3 protein: CASTLGGEQYF; CDR3 DNA: TGTGCCAGCACCCTCGGGGGTGAGCAGTACTTC
V gene: TRBV18; D gene: TRBD2; J gene: TRBJ2-7; clone size: NA; CDR3 protein: CASSEGLAGGGYEQYF; CDR3 DNA: TGTGCCAGCTCGGAGGGACTAGCGGGAGGAGGCTACGAGCAGTACTTC
V gene: TRBV5-1; D gene: NA; J gene: TRBJ1-2; clone size: NA; CDR3 protein: CASSLTYNYGYTF; CDR3 DNA: TGCGCCAGCAGCTTAACATATAACTATGGCTACACCTTC
V gene: TRBV6-5; D gene: NA; J gene: TRBJ2-2; clone size: NA; CDR3 protein: CASSTSGFSGELFF; CDR3 DNA: TGTGCCAGCAGTACCAGCGGGTTCTCCGGGGAGCTGTTTTTT
V gene: TRBV11-3; D gene: NA; J gene: TRBJ2-1; clone size: NA; CDR3 protein: CASSLETNPYNEQFF; CDR3 DNA: TGTGCCAGCAGCTTAGAAACGAATCCTTACAATGAGCAGTTCTTC
V gene: TRBV13; D gene: NA; J gene: TRBJ1-1; clone size: NA; CDR3 protein: CASSFTWGTEAFF; CDR3 DNA: TGTGCCAGCAGCTTCACCTGGGGCACTGAAGCTTTCTTT
V gene: TRBV4-3; D gene: NA; J gene: TRBJ2-1; clone size: once; CDR3 protein: CASSQDQAWGEQFF; CDR3 DNA: TGCGCCAGCAGCCAAGATCAAGCTTGGGGTGAGCAGTTCTTC
V gene: TRBV7-2; D gene: NA; J gene: TRBJ2-1; clone size: NA; CDR3 protein: CASMTGLHNEQFF; CDR3 DNA: TGTGCCAGCATGACCGGACTTCACAATGAGCAGTTCTTC
V gene: TRBV18; D gene: NA; J gene: TRBJ2-3; clone size: once; CDR3 protein: CASSPFAGSTDTQYF; CDR3 DNA: TGTGCCAGCTCACCCTTTGCGGGAAGCACAGATACGCAGTATTTT
V gene: TRBV5-4; D gene: NA; J gene: TRBJ1-6; clone size: NA; CDR3 protein: CASSSQNSPLHF; CDR3 DNA: TGTGCCAGCAGCTCACAGAATTCACCCCTCCACTTT
V gene: TRBV11-3; D gene: NA; J gene: TRBJ2-3; clone size: NA; CDR3 protein: CASSRTRGTDTQYF; CDR3 DNA: TGTGCCAGCAGCCGGACCAGGGGTACAGATACGCAGTATTTT
V gene: TRBV11-1; D gene: TRBD2; J gene: TRBJ2-7; clone size: NA; CDR3 protein: CASSFPSGRGYEQYF; CDR3 DNA: TGTGCCAGCAGCTTTCCGAGCGGGAGGGGCTACGAGCAGTACTTC
V gene: TRBV5-6; D gene: NA; J gene: TRBJ1-1; clone size: NA; CDR3 protein: CASEEKGRTNTEAFF; CDR3 DNA: TGTGCCAGCGAGGAAAAAGGACGTACGAACACTGAAGCTTTCTTT
V gene: TRBV11-3; D gene: NA; J gene: TRBJ1-1; clone size: NA; CDR3 protein: CASSLPRGTGNTEAFF; CDR3 DNA: TGTGCCAGCAGCCTACCCAGAGGGACTGGAAACACTGAAGCTTTCTTT
V gene: TRBV5-4; D gene: TRBD2; J gene: TRBJ2-7; clone size: NA; CDR3 protein: CASSLAGGRTKYF; CDR3 DNA: TGTGCCAGCAGCTTGGCTGGCGGGAGGACGAAGTACTTC
V gene: TRBV18; D gene: NA; J gene: TRBJ2-1; clone size: NA; CDR3 protein: CASSAGTGYNEQFF; CDR3 DNA: TGTGCCAGCTCCGCCGGGACGGGCTACAATGAGCAGTTCTTC
V gene: TRBV28; D gene: NA; J gene: TRBJ2-1; clone size: NA; CDR3 protein: CASRSFNSYNEQFF; CDR3 DNA: TGTGCCAGCCGATCTTTTAACTCCTACAATGAGCAGTTCTTC
V gene: TRBV9; D gene: TRBD2; J gene: TRBJ2-5; clone size: NA; CDR3 protein: CASSAQTSGGQETQYF; CDR3 DNA: TGTGCCAGCAGCGCCCAGACTAGCGGGGGACAAGAGACCCAGTACTTC
V gene: TRBV20-1; D gene: NA; J gene: TRBJ2-5; clone size: NA; CDR3 protein: CSARKQVTQYF; CDR3 DNA: TGCAGTGCTAGAAAGCAGGTGACCCAGTACTTC
V gene: TRBV10-3; D gene: TRBD2; J gene: TRBJ2-7; clone size: NA; CDR3 protein: CAISESRAGVYEQYF; CDR3 DNA: TGTGCCATCAGTGAGTCGCGAGCGGGGGTATACGAGCAGTACTTC
V gene: TRBV4-1; D gene: TRBD2; J gene: TRBJ2-3; clone size: NA; CDR3 protein: CASSQGLAGLTDTQYF; CDR3 DNA: TGCGCCAGCAGCCAAGGACTAGCGGGACTCACAGATACGCAGTATTTT